Given below is one T cell receptor (beta chain) in context. This specimen comes from a study of blood T cell repertoires in COVID-19. Study-level background: Whether acute or convalescent, the COVID-19 samples came from the United States, Italy and Spain.

Self-reported history from a screening survey and questionnaire set each donor's cohort. In germline, CDR1 is SGDLS, CDR2 YYNGEE. V lost 0 bases to trimming and J lost 5 bases, with 14 bases between them. The CDR3 length is 15 residues. Method: immunoSEQ multiplex PCR; TCRdb's copy keeps in-frame clones and lacks some. This sample has some 230,000 clones, with 70% to 85% found just once. The clonotype was recovered from a middle-aged man who had recovered from COVID-19. V usage is TRBV9 and J usage is TRBJ1-2; D not resolved. The sample consisted of PBMCs or T cells enriched from blood (not recorded which). The CDR3 DNA follows: TGTGCCAGCAGCGTAGCGCGCGGCAGTCCGTATGGCTACACCTTC. Its translation: CASSVARGSPYGYTF.